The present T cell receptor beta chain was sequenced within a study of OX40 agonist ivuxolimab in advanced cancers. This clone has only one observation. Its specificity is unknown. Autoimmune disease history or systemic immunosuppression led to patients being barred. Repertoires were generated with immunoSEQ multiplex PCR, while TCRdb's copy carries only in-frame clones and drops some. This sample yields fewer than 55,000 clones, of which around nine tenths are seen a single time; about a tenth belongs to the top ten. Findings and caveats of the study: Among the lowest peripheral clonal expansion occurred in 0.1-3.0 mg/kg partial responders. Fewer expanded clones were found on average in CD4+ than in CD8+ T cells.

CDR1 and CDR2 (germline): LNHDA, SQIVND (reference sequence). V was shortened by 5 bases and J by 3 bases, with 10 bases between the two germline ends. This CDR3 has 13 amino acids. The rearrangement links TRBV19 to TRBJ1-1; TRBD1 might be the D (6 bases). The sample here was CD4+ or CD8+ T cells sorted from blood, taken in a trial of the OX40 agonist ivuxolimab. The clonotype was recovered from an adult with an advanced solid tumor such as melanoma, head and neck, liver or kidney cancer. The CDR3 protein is CASSGTGYTEAFF. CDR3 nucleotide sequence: TGTGCCAGTAGTGGAACAGGGTACACTGAAGCTTTCTTT.